The rows below give T cell receptor beta chains drawn from one sample of a study of T cell changes during pregnancy in multiple sclerosis. Profiled with immunoSEQ multiplex PCR; TCRdb holds only in-frame clones, not every one. Among some 15,000 clones listed, around 89% were seen once. The starting material was CD8+ T cells from peripheral blood mononuclear cells, obtained in the second trimester of pregnancy. The origin of the receptors is a female donor in good health, enrolled as a control in a pregnancy study. The CDR3 runs from the conserved cysteine through the conserved F or W. A D gene is named only where the DNA matches it firmly. The size of a clone is reported for some rows only, either as once, few or many, or as a class for expanded clones.

clone_size,d_call,cdr3_length,v_call,j_call,cdr3_aa,cdr3_nt
.,TRBD1,15,TRBV19,TRBJ2-7,CASSVRTGDPYEQYF,TGTGCCAGTAGTGTTAGGACAGGGGATCCCTACGAGCAGTACTTC
.,.,13,TRBV27,TRBJ2-2,CASSFGEAGELFF,TGTGCCAGCAGTTTCGGGGAGGCCGGGGAGCTGTTTTTT
.,.,15,TRBV6-5,TRBJ1-3,CASSPDRLSGNTIYF,TGTGCCAGTTCCCCCGACAGGCTCTCTGGAAACACCATATATTTT
.,TRBD2,15,TRBV27,TRBJ2-3,CASRRTSGNPDTQYF,TGTGCCAGCAGGAGGACTAGCGGGAACCCAGATACGCAGTATTTT
large,TRBD1,13,TRBV7-8,TRBJ1-5,CASSSFRGRPQHF,TGTGCCAGCAGCTCCTTCAGGGGGCGGCCCCAGCATTTT
.,TRBD1,14,TRBV9,TRBJ2-7,CASSAGTGSDEQYF,TGTGCCAGCAGCGCCGGGACAGGGTCGGACGAGCAGTACTTC
medium-sized,.,15,TRBV4-2,TRBJ2-7,CASSQDPGAPYEQYF,TGTGCCAGCAGCCAAGACCCAGGGGCGCCCTACGAGCAGTACTTC
.,.,16,TRBV6-6,TRBJ2-1,CASSHSFHLWFGEQFF,TGTGCCAGCAGTCACTCGTTTCACCTTTGGTTCGGTGAGCAGTTCTTC
once,TRBD2,17,TRBV28,TRBJ2-7,CASRLTGTGLASYEQYF,TGTGCCAGCAGACTTACAGGGACGGGACTAGCGAGTTACGAGCAGTACTTC
.,.,15,TRBV6-1,TRBJ2-1,CASSDEQGSYNEQFF,TGTGCCAGCAGTGACGAGCAGGGCTCCTACAATGAGCAGTTCTTC
.,.,13,TRBV2,TRBJ1-4,CASRVPGNEKLFF,TGTGCCAGCAGGGTCCCCGGTAATGAAAAACTGTTTTTT
.,.,15,TRBV9,TRBJ2-3,CASSAGLPSTRPQYF,TGTGCCAGCAGCGCCGGACTACCTTCGACCCGTCCGCAGTATTTT
.,TRBD2,15,TRBV6-1,TRBJ2-2,CASTGLAGPGGELFF,TGTGCCAGCACGGGACTAGCGGGGCCCGGCGGGGAGCTGTTTTTT
.,TRBD1,15,TRBV5-8,TRBJ1-4,CASSLEQGAYEKLFF,TGTGCCAGCAGCTTGGAACAGGGGGCTTATGAAAAACTGTTTTTT
.,.,13,TRBV12-5,TRBJ2-7,CASGPGETYEQYF,TGTGCTAGTGGCCCCGGAGAAACCTACGAGCAGTACTTC
.,.,15,TRBV6-5,TRBJ1-3,CASSYSGGTGNTIYF,TGTGCCAGCAGTTACTCTGGGGGCACGGGAAACACCATATATTTT
.,.,12,TRBV30,TRBJ2-7,CAWSVPRDEQYF,TGTGCCTGGAGTGTACCCAGGGACGAGCAGTACTTC
.,.,16,TRBV19,TRBJ2-1,CASSPDTVQRMAGRFF,TGTGCCAGTAGTCCCGACACAGTTCAGCGGATGGCCGGGCGGTTCTTC
.,TRBD2,17,TRBV4-3,TRBJ2-1,CASSQREGLAGVNGQFF,TGCGCCAGCAGCCAGAGAGAAGGACTAGCGGGGGTGAATGGGCAGTTCTTC
.,.,15,TRBV28,TRBJ2-3,CASSLYPQSTDTQYF,TGTGCCAGCAGTTTATACCCCCAGAGCACAGATACGCAGTATTTT
.,TRBD1,15,TRBV18,TRBJ2-3,CASSSWGQGPDTQYF,TGTGCCAGCTCATCCTGGGGACAGGGCCCAGATACGCAGTATTTT
.,TRBD2,16,TRBV7-3,TRBJ2-1,CASSLTWTRSDNEQFF,TGTGCCAGCAGCTTAACGTGGACTAGGTCCGACAATGAGCAGTTCTTC
.,TRBD2,14,TRBV19,TRBJ2-1,CASSISGTSNEQFF,TGTGCCAGTAGTATATCAGGGACTAGCAATGAGCAGTTCTTC
.,.,13,TRBV13,TRBJ2-1,CASSLAGSNEQFF,TGTGCCAGCAGCTTGGCGGGATCCAATGAGCAGTTCTTC
.,.,15,TRBV7-2,TRBJ2-1,CASSLGDRPGDEQFF,TGTGCCAGCAGCTTAGGCGACAGGCCTGGCGATGAGCAGTTCTTC
.,.,12,TRBV12-5,TRBJ1-1,CASGFPYTEAFF,TGTGCTAGTGGTTTTCCATACACTGAAGCTTTCTTT
.,.,16,TRBV27,TRBJ2-5,CASSQDSPSLQETQYF,TGTGCCAGCAGCCAGGACAGCCCCTCTCTTCAAGAGACCCAGTACTTC
.,TRBD1,19,TRBV7-9,TRBJ2-6,CASSLSRTGRPSGANVLTF,TGTGCCAGCAGCTTGAGTAGGACAGGGAGGCCCTCTGGGGCCAACGTCCTGACTTTC
.,.,16,TRBV4-3,TRBJ2-7,CASSHKIRGSSYEQYF,TGCGCCAGCAGCCACAAGATCCGGGGATCCTCCTACGAGCAGTACTTC
.,.,16,TRBV10-2,TRBJ2-1,CASRDFTRGQFNEQFF,TGCGCCAGCAGGGACTTTACCCGAGGGCAATTCAATGAGCAGTTCTTC
.,.,14,TRBV15,TRBJ2-2,CATSSPPGTGELFF,TGTGCCACCAGCAGCCCCCCGGGCACCGGGGAGCTGTTTTTT
.,.,12,TRBV10-3,TRBJ2-1,CAISDLYNEQFF,TGTGCCATCAGTGACCTATACAATGAGCAGTTCTTC
.,.,14,TRBV7-9,TRBJ2-7,CASRPGENPYEQYF,TGTGCCAGCAGGCCGGGGGAAAACCCCTACGAGCAGTACTTC
.,.,15,TRBV2,TRBJ2-7,CASSVHSGTHLGAYF,TGTGCCAGCAGTGTACACAGCGGAACCCACTTGGGAGCGTACTTC
.,TRBD2,18,TRBV7-9,TRBJ2-7,CASSSRTSGSRGAYEQYF,TGTGCCAGCAGCTCTCGGACTAGCGGGAGCCGCGGGGCCTACGAGCAGTACTTC
.,TRBD1,17,TRBV5-4,TRBJ2-5,CASSYIGTDALQETQYF,TGTGCCAGCAGTTATATTGGGACAGATGCCCTCCAAGAGACCCAGTACTTC
.,.,14,TRBV7-2,TRBJ1-2,CASSLESGVAGYTF,TGTGCCAGCAGCTTAGAGTCCGGGGTGGCGGGCTACACCTTC
.,.,15,TRBV6-5,TRBJ1-1,CASSAYRVGGTEAFF,TGTGCCAGCAGTGCGTACAGGGTAGGCGGGACTGAAGCTTTCTTT